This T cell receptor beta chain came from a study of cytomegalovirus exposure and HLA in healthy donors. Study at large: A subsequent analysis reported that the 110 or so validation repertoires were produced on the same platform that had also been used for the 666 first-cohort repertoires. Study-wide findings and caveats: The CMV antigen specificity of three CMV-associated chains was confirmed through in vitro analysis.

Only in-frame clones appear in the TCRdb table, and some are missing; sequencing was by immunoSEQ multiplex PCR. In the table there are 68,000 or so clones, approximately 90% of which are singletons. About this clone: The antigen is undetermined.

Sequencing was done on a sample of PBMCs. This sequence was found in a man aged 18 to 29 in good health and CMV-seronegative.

The DNA for the CDR3 is TGTGCCAGTAGCGCATCCTGGCCAGAGCAGTTCTTC. Translation gives CASSASWPEQFF. The chain links TRBV19 to TRBJ2-1, with D hard to call. The V end lost 6 bases, the J end lost 10 bases, and 13 bases lay between the germline ends. From germline, CDR1 is LNHDA and CDR2 SQIVND (reference sequence). CDR3 length equals 12 residues.